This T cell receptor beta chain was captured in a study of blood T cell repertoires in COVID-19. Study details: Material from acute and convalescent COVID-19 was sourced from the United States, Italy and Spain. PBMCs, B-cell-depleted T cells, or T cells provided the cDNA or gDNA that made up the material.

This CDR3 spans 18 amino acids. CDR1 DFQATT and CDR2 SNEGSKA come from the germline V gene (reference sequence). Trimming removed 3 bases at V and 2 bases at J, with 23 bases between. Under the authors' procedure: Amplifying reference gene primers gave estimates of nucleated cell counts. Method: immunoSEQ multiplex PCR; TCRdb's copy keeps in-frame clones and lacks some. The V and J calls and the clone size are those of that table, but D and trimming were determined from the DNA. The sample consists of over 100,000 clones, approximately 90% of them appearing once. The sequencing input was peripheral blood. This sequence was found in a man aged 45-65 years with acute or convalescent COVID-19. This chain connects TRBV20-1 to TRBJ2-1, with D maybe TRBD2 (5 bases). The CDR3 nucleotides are TGCAGTGCTAGTTTACGGGATCCAAACCTCGGGGCCTACAATGAGCAGTTCTTC. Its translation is CSASLRDPNLGAYNEQFF.